Listed below are T cell receptor beta chains from one sample, sequenced in a study of beta chain features in type 1 diabetes. TCRdb's copy holds only in-frame clones and misses some; the assay was immunoSEQ multiplex PCR. The sample records over 500,000 clones, roughly 15% being singletons. The specimen sequenced was naive CD4+ T cells from blood. The receptors derive from a man between 18 and 35 years old in good health. Each CDR3 is given with its conserved first and last residue. D genes are given only for firm matches. A clone size is listed for some rows: how often the clone was seen (once, few, many), or a class if it is expanded.

DNA: TGTGCCAGCAGCTCTTCTAGCGGGGGGCTTGCGTTCTTC; CDR3: CASSSSSGGLAFF; size: few; V: TRBV7-3; D: TRBD2; J: TRBJ2-1
DNA: TGTGCCATCAGGTCGACTAGCGGGAGATATGGCGGGGAGCTGTTTTTT; CDR3: CAIRSTSGRYGGELFF; size: .; V: TRBV10-3; D: TRBD2; J: TRBJ2-2
DNA: TGTGCCAGTAGTATAGGGAAAGACTATGGCTACACCTTC; CDR3: CASSIGKDYGYTF; size: .; V: TRBV19; D: .; J: TRBJ1-2
DNA: TGCGCCAGCAGCATACAGGGGGAGCAGTACTTC; CDR3: CASSIQGEQYF; size: few; V: TRBV5-1; D: TRBD1; J: TRBJ2-7
DNA: TGTGCCAGCAGTGACCGGGGACAGGGGCTCCAGGGCTACACCTTC; CDR3: CASSDRGQGLQGYTF; size: .; V: TRBV6-6; D: TRBD1; J: TRBJ1-2
DNA: TGTGCCAGCAGCCCTTTCTTTACAGGGATGAACACTGAAGCTTTCTTT; CDR3: CASSPFFTGMNTEAFF; size: once; V: TRBV7-9; D: .; J: TRBJ1-1
DNA: TGTGCCAGCAGCCCGGGACAGGGTTTAGGCAATGAGCAGTTCTTC; CDR3: CASSPGQGLGNEQFF; size: few; V: TRBV6-1; D: TRBD1; J: TRBJ2-1
DNA: TGTGCCAGCAGCTTGGACAGAGTTAACTATGGCTACACCTTC; CDR3: CASSLDRVNYGYTF; size: few; V: TRBV5-4; D: .; J: TRBJ1-2
DNA: TGTGCCAGCAGCGCCATGGGGGAATACCAGTTCTTC; CDR3: CASSAMGEYQFF; size: .; V: TRBV7-3; D: .; J: TRBJ2-1
DNA: TGTGCCAGCAGCCCAAGATTCTACTCCTACAATGAGCAGTTCTTC; CDR3: CASSPRFYSYNEQFF; size: .; V: TRBV27; D: .; J: TRBJ2-1
DNA: TGTGCCTGGAGTGTACTAGACTTCGTGGGGACCGGGGAGCTGTTTTTT; CDR3: CAWSVLDFVGTGELFF; size: .; V: TRBV30; D: .; J: TRBJ2-2
DNA: TGTGCCAGCAGTGAAGGTGGACAGGGATTCTATAATTCACCCCTCCACTTT; CDR3: CASSEGGQGFYNSPLHF; size: few; V: TRBV25-1; D: TRBD1; J: TRBJ1-6
DNA: TGTGCCAGCAGCGTAGGTGGGAACGGAAACACCATATATTTT; CDR3: CASSVGGNGNTIYF; size: few; V: TRBV7-8; D: .; J: TRBJ1-3
DNA: TGTGCCAGCAGTCGGTCCAAAAGCTCTGGGGCCAACGTCCTGACTTTC; CDR3: CASSRSKSSGANVLTF; size: few; V: TRBV27; D: .; J: TRBJ2-6
DNA: TGTGCCAGCAGTTACCCCCCGACAGGGGGCGACTATGGCTACACCTTC; CDR3: CASSYPPTGGDYGYTF; size: .; V: TRBV6-6; D: TRBD1; J: TRBJ1-2
DNA: TGTGCCAGCAGCAGGGAACTCGGCACTGAAGCTTTCTTT; CDR3: CASSRELGTEAFF; size: few; V: TRBV9; D: .; J: TRBJ1-1
DNA: TGTGCCAGCAGCGCCAAGGGCAGACAGCCCCAGCATTTT; CDR3: CASSAKGRQPQHF; size: .; V: TRBV7-2; D: .; J: TRBJ1-5
DNA: TGCGCCAGCAGCTCGCAAGCGGGAGAGACCCAGTACTTC; CDR3: CASSSQAGETQYF; size: few; V: TRBV5-1; D: .; J: TRBJ2-5
DNA: TGTGCCAGCAGCCACCCATCTGGGGCCAACGTCCTGACTTTC; CDR3: CASSHPSGANVLTF; size: few; V: TRBV7-6; D: .; J: TRBJ2-6
DNA: TGTGCCAGCAGCTTAGCCCGACAGGTCATAGGATTCTTC; CDR3: CASSLARQVIGFF; size: .; V: TRBV7-3; D: .; J: TRBJ2-1
DNA: TGTGCCAGCAGCCAGGCTAGCGGGGGTCGAGAGACCCAGTACTTC; CDR3: CASSQASGGRETQYF; size: few; V: TRBV4-2; D: TRBD2; J: TRBJ2-5
DNA: TGTGCCAGCAGCTTCGGGAGAACAGATACGCAGTATTTT; CDR3: CASSFGRTDTQYF; size: .; V: TRBV7-9; D: .; J: TRBJ2-3
DNA: TGTGCCAGCAGCTTAACGGGGACGCGGGAGTCCCACAATGAGCAGTTCTTC; CDR3: CASSLTGTRESHNEQFF; size: few; V: TRBV7-3; D: TRBD2; J: TRBJ2-1
DNA: TGTGCCAGCAGCTTAGGTCGGCAGAAGGGTTCCTCGAACACTGAAGCTTTCTTT; CDR3: CASSLGRQKGSSNTEAFF; size: .; V: TRBV7-9; D: .; J: TRBJ1-1
DNA: TGTGCCAGCTCACCATCGGTCGATACGCAGTATTTT; CDR3: CASSPSVDTQYF; size: few; V: TRBV18; D: .; J: TRBJ2-3
DNA: TGTGCCATCAGTGATAGCGTGGACAGGATCTACGAGCAGTACTTC; CDR3: CAISDSVDRIYEQYF; size: few; V: TRBV10-3; D: TRBD1; J: TRBJ2-7
DNA: TGTGCCATCGGGCAGAGCTACGAGCAGTACTTC; CDR3: CAIGQSYEQYF; size: many; V: TRBV10-3; D: .; J: TRBJ2-7
DNA: TGTGCCAGCAGCCTGGGCCATAGCGGGAGCGTCACAGATACGCAGTATTTT; CDR3: CASSLGHSGSVTDTQYF; size: few; V: TRBV7-9; D: TRBD2; J: TRBJ2-3
DNA: TGTGCCAGCAGCAGAAAGGGGGGGGACAGCTCCTACGAGCAGTACTTC; CDR3: CASSRKGGDSSYEQYF; size: .; V: TRBV11-2; D: .; J: TRBJ2-7
DNA: TGTGCCAGCAGCTTACGGCGGGGCGAGACCCAGTACTTC; CDR3: CASSLRRGETQYF; size: .; V: TRBV7-3; D: .; J: TRBJ2-5
DNA: TGTGCCAGCAGTGCCCGGGACAGGTTTTTTGGCTACACCTTC; CDR3: CASSARDRFFGYTF; size: few; V: TRBV28; D: TRBD1; J: TRBJ1-2
DNA: TGTGCCAGCAGCAAAAAGTTCCCCGAGCCGTTCTTAGCCAAAAACATTCAGTACTTC; CDR3: CASSKKFPEPFLAKNIQYF; size: .; V: TRBV21-1; D: .; J: TRBJ2-4
DNA: TGTGCCAGCAGGCCTACAACGAACACCGGGGAGCTGTTTTTT; CDR3: CASRPTTNTGELFF; size: .; V: TRBV7-2; D: .; J: TRBJ2-2
DNA: TGTGCCAGCAGTGAATGGGACCTTCTAACCATCCGGCCGGGGGAGCTGTTTTTT; CDR3: CASSEWDLLTIRPGELFF; size: few; V: TRBV2; D: .; J: TRBJ2-2
DNA: TGTGCCAGCAGCCTCGGACAGGGGGAGTTTTATGGCTACACCTTC; CDR3: CASSLGQGEFYGYTF; size: .; V: TRBV28; D: TRBD1; J: TRBJ1-2
DNA: TGCGCCAGCAGCTCTCAGACAGGGACCCTCACCGGGGAGCTGTTTTTT; CDR3: CASSSQTGTLTGELFF; size: few; V: TRBV5-1; D: TRBD1; J: TRBJ2-2
DNA: TGCGCCAGCAGGGATTCTGGGGCCAACGTCCTGACTTTC; CDR3: CASRDSGANVLTF; size: few; V: TRBV10-2; D: .; J: TRBJ2-6
DNA: TGCGCCAGCAGCTTGGTACTAGCAGCCACCGGGGAGCTGTTTTTT; CDR3: CASSLVLAATGELFF; size: few; V: TRBV5-1; D: .; J: TRBJ2-2
DNA: TGTGCCAGCAGTTACAGGCCCGGGACAGACGAAGCTTTCTTT; CDR3: CASSYRPGTDEAFF; size: few; V: TRBV6-5; D: TRBD1; J: TRBJ1-1
DNA: TGCAGCGTTGAAAGCCACGAGCAGTACTTC; CDR3: CSVESHEQYF; size: few; V: TRBV29-1; D: .; J: TRBJ2-7
DNA: TGTGCCAGCAGCTTAGAGCCGGGTCCCAACTATGGCTACACCTTC; CDR3: CASSLEPGPNYGYTF; size: few; V: TRBV7-2; D: .; J: TRBJ1-2
DNA: TGTGCCAGCAGTAGTCCCCTAGCAGCGGGAGGGCCCTACGAGCAGTACTTC; CDR3: CASSSPLAAGGPYEQYF; size: .; V: TRBV27; D: TRBD2; J: TRBJ2-7
DNA: TGTGCCAGCAATACGGGGGCGGCATACAATGAGCAGTTCTTC; CDR3: CASNTGAAYNEQFF; size: .; V: TRBV2; D: .; J: TRBJ2-1
DNA: TGTGCCAGCAGCCAACGCGGGACAGGGAGCACAGATACGCAGTATTTT; CDR3: CASSQRGTGSTDTQYF; size: .; V: TRBV4-2; D: TRBD1; J: TRBJ2-3
DNA: TGTGCCAGCAGCTACGGGGGAGCCCGGGATACGCAGTATTTT; CDR3: CASSYGGARDTQYF; size: .; V: TRBV7-3; D: .; J: TRBJ2-3
DNA: TGTGCCAGCAGCTTAGCTGGGGTAAGAGCCTACGAGCAGTACTTC; CDR3: CASSLAGVRAYEQYF; size: .; V: TRBV7-2; D: .; J: TRBJ2-7
DNA: TGTGCCAGCAGTGAGGGGGGGATTCAGAGCTCCTACAATGAGCAGTTCTTC; CDR3: CASSEGGIQSSYNEQFF; size: few; V: TRBV2; D: TRBD2; J: TRBJ2-1
DNA: TGTGCCAGCAGCCACGGGAGGCCGAGCTCCTACAATGAGCAGTTCTTC; CDR3: CASSHGRPSSYNEQFF; size: .; V: TRBV7-8; D: TRBD2; J: TRBJ2-1
DNA: TGTGCCAGCAGTGCATACAGGAACACTGAAGCTTTCTTT; CDR3: CASSAYRNTEAFF; size: .; V: TRBV6-5; D: .; J: TRBJ1-1
DNA: TGTGCCAGCAGTTTAGGGGGCAATGAGCAGTTCTTC; CDR3: CASSLGGNEQFF; size: many; V: TRBV28; D: .; J: TRBJ2-1
DNA: TGTGCCAGCAGCTCCAATGTGCAGTTCTTC; CDR3: CASSSNVQFF; size: few; V: TRBV7-2; D: .; J: TRBJ2-1
DNA: TGTGCCAGCAGTGGTACAGGGTTTACTAATGAAAAACTGTTTTTT; CDR3: CASSGTGFTNEKLFF; size: .; V: TRBV28; D: .; J: TRBJ1-4
DNA: TGTGCCAGCTCACCCTACCGGCCGGGACAGGGAACCTACGAGCAGTACTTC; CDR3: CASSPYRPGQGTYEQYF; size: .; V: TRBV18; D: TRBD1; J: TRBJ2-7